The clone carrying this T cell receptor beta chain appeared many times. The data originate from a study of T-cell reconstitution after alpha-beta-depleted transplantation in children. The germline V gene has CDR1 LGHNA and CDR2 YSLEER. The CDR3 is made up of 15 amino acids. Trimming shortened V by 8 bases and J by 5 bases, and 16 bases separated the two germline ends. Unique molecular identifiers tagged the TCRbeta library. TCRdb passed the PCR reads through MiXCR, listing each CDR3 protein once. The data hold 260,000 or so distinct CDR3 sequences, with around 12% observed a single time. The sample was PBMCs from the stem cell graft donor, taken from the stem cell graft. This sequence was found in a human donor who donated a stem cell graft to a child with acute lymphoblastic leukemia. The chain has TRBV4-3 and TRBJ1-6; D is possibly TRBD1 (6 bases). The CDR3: CASQKSGQNNSPLHF. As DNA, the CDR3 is TGCGCCAGCCAGAAATCGGGACAAAATAATTCACCCCTCCACTTT.